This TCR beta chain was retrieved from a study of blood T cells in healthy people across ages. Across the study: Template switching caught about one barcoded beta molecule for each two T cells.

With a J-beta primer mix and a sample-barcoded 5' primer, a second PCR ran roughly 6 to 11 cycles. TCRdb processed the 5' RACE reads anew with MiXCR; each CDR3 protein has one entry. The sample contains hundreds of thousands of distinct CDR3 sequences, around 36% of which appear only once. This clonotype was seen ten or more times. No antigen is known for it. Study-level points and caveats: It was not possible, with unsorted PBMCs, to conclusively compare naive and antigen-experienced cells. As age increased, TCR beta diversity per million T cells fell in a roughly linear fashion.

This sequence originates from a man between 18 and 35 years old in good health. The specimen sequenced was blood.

The CDR3 DNA reads TGCAGCGGTGGGACCGCTAACTATGGCTACACCTTC. This codes for CSGGTANYGYTF. The V call is TRBV29-1, the J call TRBJ1-2; possibly TRBD1 for D (5 bases). CDR1 is SQVTM, CDR2 ANQGSEA, per germline. V lost 7 bases and J lost 0, with 9 bases in between. The CDR3 totals 12 residues.